The 9 T cell receptor beta chains presented below share a single source sample, sequenced in a study of T cell responses to AZD1222 COVID-19 vaccine. Clones were sequenced by immunoSEQ multiplex PCR, and TCRdb holds only the in-frame ones, with some missing. The table lists about 84,000 clones, 87% of them singletons, with around 1.5% in the top ten. This specimen was peripheral blood, taken on day 0 of AZD1222 vaccination. Every receptor here comes from an adult in good health.

The rearrangement uses TRBV7-9 and TRBJ1-2, with D tentatively TRBD1 (6 bases). The germline V gene encodes CDR1 SEHNR and CDR2 FQNEAQ (reference sequence). V was cut by 4 bases and J by 6 bases, with 12 bases left in between. CDR3 size: 13 residues. In DNA, the CDR3 is TGTGCCAGCAGCTCCACAGGGTTGAATGGCTACACCTTC. Protein sequence: CASSSTGLNGYTF.

There are a few counts of this clone. The rearrangement uses TRBV7-6 and TRBJ1-4; 9 bases match TRBD1. Trimming at V came to 5 bases and at J to 8 bases, leaving 9 bases not matched to a gene. The germline V gene has CDR1 SGHVS and CDR2 FNYEAQ. This CDR3 contains 15 residues. The CDR3 protein is CASSPRTGVEEKLFF. In DNA, the CDR3 is TGTGCCAGCAGCCCCCGGACAGGGGTCGAGGAAAAACTGTTTTTT.

Turning to this clone: One end of the junction is discordant with germline, which a read error may explain. This chain joins TRBV2 and TRBJ2-7; D perhaps matches TRBD1 (5 bases). Germline CDR1 is SNHLY and CDR2 is FYNNEI. The CDR3 covers 14 residues. As DNA, the CDR3 is TGTGCCAGCACTGAATGGGGCACATCCTACGAGCAGTACTTC. It codes for CASTEWGTSYEQYF.

The chain carries TRBV21-1 and TRBJ2-7; the D call of TRBD1 is as the table states it, not checked on the DNA. TRBV21-1 is reported as a pseudogene. The CDR3 sequence is 14 residues long. The CDR3 is CASRPTRRLVEQYF. CDR3 DNA sequence: TGTGCCAGCAGGCCGACACGCCGGTTGGTCGAGCAGTACTTC.

V is TRBV5-8 and J is TRBJ1-5; D is ambiguous. This CDR3 spans 11 amino acids. Trimming removed 1 base from V and 4 bases from J, with 0 bases in between. CDR1 and CDR2 (germline): SGHTS, YDEGEE. Written as DNA, the CDR3 is TGTGCCAGCAGCTTGAATCAGCCCCAGCATTTT. As protein: CASSLNQPQHF.

The DNA of the CDR3 is TGTGCCAGCAGCCAAGCGACCCTTAGCAATCAGCCCCAGCATTTT. It translates to CASSQATLSNQPQHF. This chain uses TRBV3-1 (or the pseudogene TRBV3-2) with TRBJ1-5; no clear D. Trimming left V 1 base short and J 0 bases short, with 7 bases between. CDR1 is LGHDT, CDR2 YNNKEL, per germline (reference sequence). The CDR3 has 15 amino acids.

The genes are TRBV6-5 and TRBJ1-3; TRBD1 might be the D (6 bases). This CDR3 region has 13 residues. The germline V gene encodes CDR1 MNHEY and CDR2 SVGAGI. The ends were cut back, 6 bases at V and 1 base at J, with 7 bases in the middle. This chain's CDR3 is CASRQGSGNTIYF. Written as DNA, the CDR3 is TGTGCCAGCAGACAGGGTTCTGGAAACACCATATATTTT.

This chain links TRBV7-9 with TRBJ1-2, with D possibly TRBD1 on 5 matching bases. Germline CDR1 is SEHNR and CDR2 is FQNEAQ (reference sequence). This CDR3 is built from 15 residues. V dropped 3 bases and J dropped 2 bases, with 13 bases sitting between them. The CDR3 region is CASSFGTPTNYGYTF. CDR3 sequence (DNA): TGTGCCAGCAGCTTCGGGACGCCGACAAACTATGGCTACACCTTC.

The chain has TRBV19 and TRBJ2-1, with 8 bases identical to TRBD2. Germline-derived CDR1 and CDR2 are LNHDA and SQIVND (reference sequence). The junction had 6 bases not matched to a gene; V was cut back by 5 bases and J by 0 bases. This CDR3 contains 16 residues. The CDR3 region has the DNA TGTGCCAGTAGTCCCCACCGGGGGGGCTCCTACAATGAGCAGTTCTTC. This codes for CASSPHRGGSYNEQFF. The complete variable domain, with remaining parts taken from reference TRBV19 and TRBJ2-1, reads DGGITQSPKYLFRKEGQNVTLSCEQNLNHDAMYWYRQDPGQGLRLIYYSQIVNDFQKGDIAEGYSVSREKKESFPLTVTSAQKNPTAFYLCASSPHRGGSYNEQFFGPGTRLTVL.